Reported below is one T cell receptor beta chain. Its antigen specificity is not known. No much larger clonotype is one base removed from it; base qualities were not supplied. This specimen belongs to a study of CD8 T cells in ankylosing spondylitis (dated by TCRdb to about 2017). Regarding the research as a whole: T cell receptor beta repertoires were profiled in healthy donors and ankylosing spondylitis patients so that disease-linked TCR variants could be found. The whole study cohort included some 100 healthy donors and some 27 ankylosing spondylitis patients. Peripheral blood was sampled, and synovial fluid was also collected from ankylosing spondylitis patients.

The data were produced on an Illumina HiSeq 2500. Quantitative 5'-RACE with molecular barcodes was used to prepare TCR beta libraries. The authors' pipeline ran thus. A new computational method, built on a probabilistic model of VDJ rearrangement, was used to identify disease-linked TCR variants. TCRdb reanalyzed the raw reads on its own, using fastp at Q25 for trimming and MiXCR for clone calling, and kept in-frame beta chains. Every CDR3 protein is listed once, alongside the most common genes and DNA of its rows. The V and J calls follow TCRdb's processing rather than the paper's. The table for this sample lists around 130,000 distinct CDR3 sequences; approximately 9.9% of them were counted only once. The ten largest clones capture 2.5% to 3.5% of the sample. The CDR3, from cysteine to phenylalanine, totals 12 residues. The only DNA kept is the CDR3, 36 bases in frame from the first base. The junction carries 13 bases between V and J, which are trimmed by 7 bases and 4 bases respectively. CDR1 and CDR2 are drawn from the germline V gene: SQVTM, ANQGSEA.

Overall study outcomes, separate from this receptor: In peripheral blood, the disease-linked clones were found at relatively low frequencies and had a CD8+ phenotype. According to the report, matched synovial fluid samples from ankylosing spondylitis patients were significantly enriched for the disease-linked clones. Some TCR beta motif variants had previously been reported in synovial fluid and blood of reactive arthritis patients, which suggested common disease-initiation mechanisms. Blood from ankylosing spondylitis patients appeared to be characterized by a TCR beta motif made up of under ten highly homologous amino acid variants.

The specimen was blood, either unsorted or a sorted T cell fraction (not recorded which). The rearranged segments are TRBV29-1 and TRBJ2-5, and TRBD1 may be the D gene, going by 5 matching bases. This TCR came from a male donor with ankylosing spondylitis or in good health (not recorded which). The CDR3 protein is CSGGQTRETQYF. The sequenced DNA is TGCAGCGGAGGACAAACGCGAGAGACCCAGTACTTC.